The 24 T cell receptor beta chains below all came from one sample that was sequenced in a study of shared clonotypes between healthy human individuals (dated by TCRdb to about 2020). CD8 naive samples consisted of CD45RO-negative cells that were positively selected for CCR7, yielding a CD45RA+CCR7+ population without TemRA cells. Libraries were built with the immunoSEQ multiplex PCR assay. The table was pulled from immuneACCESS by TCRdb, which kept in-frame rearrangements only. Such tables lose some clones; where checked, under half of the loss comes from unresolved V genes, and the rest has no known cause. In all, the sample holds roughly 2,000,000 clones, and 93% of those were seen once. The ten largest account for around 1.7% of the sample. The sample was naive CD8+ T cells from PBMCs. The sample's cell subset or site label, decoded: CD45RA+CCR7+. The receptors come from a young man in good health. Some clones in this sample may be carry-over from other donors' samples.

Concerning this clone: The identical CDR3 is also encoded by other nucleotide sequences in the sample. The chain links TRBV9 to TRBJ1-1; D unclear. The CDR3 runs 13 residues. Trimming took off 0 bases at V and 1 base at J, with 4 bases between the two ends. The germline V gene has CDR1 SGDLS and CDR2 YYNGEE. The CDR3 loop reads CASSVDGNTEAFF. The CDR3 coding sequence is TGTGCCAGCAGCGTAGATGGGAACACTGAAGCTTTCTTT.

The gene calls are TRBV2 and TRBJ2-7; weak D call: TRBD2 (5 bases). Germline CDR1 is SNHLY and CDR2 is FYNNEI. The germline V and J ends were trimmed by 4 bases and 1 base, with 14 bases remaining between them. The CDR3 has 15 amino acids. DNA for the CDR3: TGTGCCAGCAGTGGCCCCCTCGGGGTTTCCTACGAGCAGTACTTC. It is translated as CASSGPLGVSYEQYF.

The J gene is TRBJ2-1, the V gene TRBV19; 9 bases fit TRBD2. The CDR3 spans 15 residues. Trimming took 3 bases from V and 7 from J; bases not matched to a gene: 7. Germline CDR1 is LNHDA and CDR2 is SQIVND (reference sequence). The CDR3 nucleotides are TGTGCCAGTAGTATTATAGCGGGAGTGCGGAATGAGCAGTTCTTC. Protein sequence: CASSIIAGVRNEQFF.

This sequence joins TRBV28 and TRBJ2-2; 7 bases are a match to TRBD1. CDR1 is MDHEN, CDR2 SYDVKM, per germline. V shed 7 bases, J shed 1 base, and the junction held 6 bases outside the gene matches. There are 15 residues in the CDR3. CDR3 in amino acids: CASKLQGENTGELFF. The CDR3, as DNA: TGTGCCAGCAAATTGCAGGGGGAGAACACCGGGGAGCTGTTTTTT.

The rearrangement links TRBV27 to TRBJ2-2, with D perhaps being TRBD1 or TRBD2 (5 bases each). This CDR3 region has 16 residues. V gave up 1 base and J gave up 6 bases, with 15 bases separating them. Germline V gene lookup returns CDR1 MNHEY and CDR2 SMNVEV (reference sequence). CDR3 protein: CASSLFVGTLAGELFF. DNA for the CDR3: TGTGCCAGCAGTTTATTTGTAGGGACGTTGGCCGGGGAGCTGTTTTTT.

V and J are TRBV4-1 and TRBJ2-2, with unresolved D. Germline lookup yields CDR1 MGHRA and CDR2 YSYEKL. CDR3 length: 13 amino acids. Trimming removed 1 base from V and 4 bases from J, with 4 bases in between. CDR3 DNA sequence: TGCGCCAGCAGCCAAGTTCTCACCGGGGAGCTGTTTTTT. Its translation: CASSQVLTGELFF.

The V and J genes are TRBV14 and TRBJ2-4, with D uncertain. V was shortened by 3 bases and J by 2 bases, with 11 bases between the two germline ends. Germline V gene data show CDR1 as SGHDN and CDR2 as FVKESK. The CDR3 contains 15 residues. The CDR3 DNA reads TGTGCCAGCAGCCAGGCCGGCTTAACCAAAAACATTCAGTACTTC. Translated, it gives CASSQAGLTKNIQYF.

The chain employs TRBV14 and TRBJ2-7; 9 bases are a match to TRBD1. This CDR3 region has 17 residues. Germline V gene sequence: CDR1 SGHDN, CDR2 FVKESK. V was clipped by 3 bases and J by 0 bases; unmatched bases: 9. The CDR3 spells CASSHETPGQGSYEQYF. The DNA of the CDR3 is TGTGCCAGCAGCCATGAAACACCGGGACAGGGCTCCTACGAGCAGTACTTC. Based on the CDR3 plus reference TRBV14 and TRBJ2-7, the full variable domain is EAGVTQFPSHSVIEKGQTVTLRCDPISGHDNLYWYRRVMGKEIKFLLHFVKESKQDESGMPNNRFLAERTGGTYSTLKVQPAELEDSGVYFCASSHETPGQGSYEQYFGPGTRLTVT.

The V call is TRBV27, the J call TRBJ2-7; TRBD2 aligns across 7 bases. Germline loops: CDR1 MNHEY, CDR2 SMNVEV (reference sequence). The CDR3 is 15 residues long. Losses at the gene ends were 3 bases for V and 4 bases for J; bases not matched to a gene: 9. The CDR3 DNA sequence: TGTGCCAGCAGTTTTCTAGCGGAGGGGATTTACGAGCAGTACTTC. Residues: CASSFLAEGIYEQYF.

The chain recombines TRBV10-3 with TRBJ2-1, with D perhaps TRBD1 (5 bases). This CDR3 has 16 residues. Trimming removed 3 bases at V and 0 bases at J, with 12 bases between. The germline gives CDR1 ENHRY, CDR2 SYGVKD. For the CDR3, the DNA is TGTGCCATCAGTGAAGGGGCTGCGAGCTCCTACAATGAGCAGTTCTTC. Its translation: CAISEGAASSYNEQFF.

This sequence joins TRBV30 and TRBJ1-4; 10 bases are shared with TRBD1. Per germline, CDR1 GTSNPN and CDR2 SVGIG (reference sequence). The V segment lost 5 bases and the J segment 11 bases; nucleotides outside the gene matches: 8. The CDR3 sequence is 13 residues long. CDR3 sequence reads: CAWGQGGSSKLFF. CDR3 DNA sequence: TGTGCCTGGGGACAGGGGGGTTCGTCTAAACTGTTTTTT.

The gene calls are TRBV28 and TRBJ1-5; maybe TRBD1 (5 bases). Germline values: CDR1 MDHEN, CDR2 SYDVKM. This CDR3 has 14 amino acids. V shed 6 bases and J shed 3 bases, with 12 bases lying between them. CDR3 sequence: CASRWQGSNQPQHF. In DNA form, the CDR3 reads TGTGCCAGCAGGTGGCAGGGCTCCAATCAGCCCCAGCATTTT.

The chain combines TRBV27 with TRBJ2-4; 8 positions match TRBD2. From germline, CDR1 is MNHEY and CDR2 SMNVEV (reference sequence). The V gene end was trimmed by 5 bases and the J gene end by 6 bases; junction bases not matched to a gene: 9. The CDR3 contains 15 residues. CDR3 amino acids: CASSIVAGWRNIQYF. CDR3 in DNA: TGTGCCAGCAGTATAGTAGCGGGATGGAGAAACATTCAGTACTTC.

The chain employs TRBV7-2 and TRBJ2-7, with 7 bases aligning to TRBD2. The CDR3 is 16 residues long. Germline V gene data show CDR1 as SGHTA and CDR2 as FQGNSA. Trimming took 5 bases from V and 2 from J; bases not matched to a gene: 12. The CDR3 DNA reads TGTGCCAGCAGCCCATTTCTGGGAGGGCCCGCCTACGAGCAGTACTTC. The encoded protein is CASSPFLGGPAYEQYF.

The gene calls are TRBV19 and TRBJ2-1; 8 positions match TRBD2. CDR1 and CDR2 (germline): LNHDA, SQIVND (reference sequence). This CDR3 contains 14 residues. V was clipped by 9 bases and J by 3 bases; unmatched bases: 7. This CDR3 is CASARGGLYNEQFF. CDR3 coding DNA: TGTGCCAGCGCCCGGGGGGGCCTCTACAATGAGCAGTTCTTC.

J is TRBJ2-7 and V is TRBV7-8, with D possibly called TRBD1 or TRBD2 (5 bases each). Germline CDR1 and CDR2: SGHVS and FQNEAQ. CDR3 size: 12 residues. Trimming took off 6 bases at V and 2 bases at J, with 8 bases between the two ends. As DNA, the CDR3 is TGTGCCAGCAGGGGACCTACCTACGAGCAGTACTTC. It codes for CASRGPTYEQYF.

The V call is TRBV7-9, the J call TRBJ1-1; no definite D call. V lost 3 bases, J lost 5 bases, and 10 bases lay in between. Germline V lookup: CDR1 SEHNR, CDR2 FQNEAQ (reference sequence). The CDR3 runs to 13 residues. In nucleotides, the CDR3 is TGTGCCAGCAGCTTCGGTCCCCAGACTGAAGCTTTCTTT. It encodes CASSFGPQTEAFF.

The rearrangement joins TRBV9 to TRBJ2-5, with 7 bases matching TRBD1. The germline V gene encodes CDR1 SGDLS and CDR2 YYNGEE. CDR3 length equals 13 residues. The J segment lost 5 bases and the V segment lost 4 bases, leaving 5 bases of the junction unmatched. CDR3 sequence (DNA): TGTGCCAGCAGCCCCGACAGGGATGAGACCCAGTACTTC. Translating gives CASSPDRDETQYF. The whole variable domain, filled in from reference TRBV9 and TRBJ2-5, reads DSGVTQTPKHLITATGQRVTLRCSPRSGDLSVYWYQQSLDQGLQFLIQYYNGEERAKGNILERFSAQQFPDLHSELNLSSLELGDSALYFCASSPDRDETQYFGPGTRLLVL.

This clone appeared a few times. The chain couples TRBV6-5 to TRBJ1-5; D not resolved. Germline values: CDR1 MNHEY, CDR2 SVGAGI. V lost 2 bases, J lost 0 bases, and 5 bases lay in between. The CDR3 is 14 residues long. DNA for the CDR3: TGTGCCAGCAGTTACGGAGTTAGCAATCAGCCCCAGCATTTT. This translates into CASSYGVSNQPQHF.

The rearrangement links TRBV6-4 to TRBJ2-7; D is tentatively TRBD1 or TRBD2 (5 bases each). From germline, CDR1 is MRHNA and CDR2 SNTAGT. This CDR3 region has 16 residues. Trimming stripped 2 bases from V and 3 bases from J, with 17 bases between. The chain's CDR3 is CASSDPSGGTNYEQYF. The CDR3 DNA reads as TGTGCCAGCAGTGACCCTAGTGGGGGAACCAACTACGAGCAGTACTTC.

The CDR3 region is CASSPSSGNEQFF. The CDR3 DNA reads as TGTGCCAGCAGTCCTTCAAGCGGGAATGAGCAGTTCTTC. This chain links TRBV5-6 with TRBJ2-1; the D gene is possibly TRBD2 (6 bases). CDR1 and CDR2 (germline): SGHDT, YYEEEE. The CDR3 length is 13 residues. The V end was cut by 5 bases, the J end by 7 bases, with 13 bases between.

The rearrangement joins TRBV7-9 to TRBJ1-5; a weak D match, TRBD1 (6 bases). This CDR3 region has 16 residues. Trimming stripped 1 base from V and 6 bases from J, with 16 bases between. Germline-derived CDR1 and CDR2 are SEHNR and FQNEAQ (reference sequence). CDR3 residues: CASSLESSGGTQPQHF. The CDR3 nucleotides are TGTGCCAGCAGCTTAGAGTCCTCGGGGGGCACTCAGCCCCAGCATTTT.

The chain carries TRBV4-3 and TRBJ2-1; 10 positions match TRBD2. In germline, CDR1 is LGHNA, CDR2 YSLEER. Trimming took 1 base from V and 4 from J; bases not matched to a gene: 4. The CDR3 is 16 residues long. As DNA, the CDR3 is TGCGCCAGCAGCCAAGGGGGTAGCGGGAGGTACAATGAGCAGTTCTTC. Its translation: CASSQGGSGRYNEQFF.

This clone has just one count. The rearrangement links TRBV4-1 to TRBJ2-7; D is unclear. V shed 1 base and J shed 2 bases, with 9 bases lying between them. The CDR3 is made up of 14 amino acids. Looked up from germline, CDR1 is MGHRA and CDR2 is YSYEKL. The CDR3 sequence: CASSQVGRAYEQYF. CDR3 DNA sequence: TGCGCCAGCAGCCAAGTGGGTAGGGCCTACGAGCAGTACTTC.